Described below is a single TCR beta chain sequence and its context. CDR1 is MNHEY and CDR2 is SVGAGI in the germline V gene. The V and J ends lost 1 base and 7 bases, in that order; junction bases with no gene match: 6. The CDR3 sequence is 16 residues long. The TCR beta repertoire was assessed by survey-level immunoSEQ sequencing. Generated by immunoSEQ multiplex PCR, the TCRdb table keeps only in-frame clones and is missing some. The repertoire holds under 90,000 clones, with just over 90% as singletons. The receptor's source is a man aged 40-49 years with rheumatoid arthritis. The sample taken for sequencing was PBMCs. The rearrangement uses TRBV6-5 and TRBJ2-2; TRBD1 agrees at 10 bases. CDR3 region: CASSYWDRGSSGELFF. DNA for the CDR3: TGTGCCAGCAGTTACTGGGACAGGGGCTCTAGCGGGGAGCTGTTTTTT.